Many counts were recorded for the clone carrying this T cell receptor beta chain. Its antigen is still unknown. Documented time point: patch test 2, 6 weeks after DPC sensitization. The sample's treatment: therapeutic diphenylcyclopropenone sensitization with weekly scalp DPC. Blood draws came first, before each patch test. Donors were 18 to 70-year-old alopecia patients suitable for DPC. Germline V CDR1 and CDR2: SEHNR, FQNEAQ (reference sequence). Trimming stripped 5 bases from V and 3 bases from J, with 25 bases between. The CDR3 covers 18 residues. This record belongs to a study of human T cells and chemical hapten exposure. Overall study context: Affected patients, primarily female, had alopecia areata, totalis or universalis. Findings of the study overall: Given that the donors had alopecia, their immune response may differ from that seen in healthy people.

TCRdb re-analysed the RACE reads in MiXCR, keeping a single row per CDR3 protein. The data contain some 100,000 distinct CDR3 sequences, approximately 8.6% of them singletons. The starting material was whole blood, obtained in connection with sensitization to the hapten diphenylcyclopropenone (DPC). The chain is built from TRBV7-9 and TRBJ2-5, with D unresolved. The sequence derives from a woman aged 40 to 55 with alopecia areata. Some clones in this sample may be carry-over from other donors' samples. The CDR3 DNA follows: TGTGCCAGCAGCGGCCTGGTCTTGTTAGGTGGAGTGGAAGAGACCCAGTACTTC. It yields the protein CASSGLVLLGGVEETQYF.